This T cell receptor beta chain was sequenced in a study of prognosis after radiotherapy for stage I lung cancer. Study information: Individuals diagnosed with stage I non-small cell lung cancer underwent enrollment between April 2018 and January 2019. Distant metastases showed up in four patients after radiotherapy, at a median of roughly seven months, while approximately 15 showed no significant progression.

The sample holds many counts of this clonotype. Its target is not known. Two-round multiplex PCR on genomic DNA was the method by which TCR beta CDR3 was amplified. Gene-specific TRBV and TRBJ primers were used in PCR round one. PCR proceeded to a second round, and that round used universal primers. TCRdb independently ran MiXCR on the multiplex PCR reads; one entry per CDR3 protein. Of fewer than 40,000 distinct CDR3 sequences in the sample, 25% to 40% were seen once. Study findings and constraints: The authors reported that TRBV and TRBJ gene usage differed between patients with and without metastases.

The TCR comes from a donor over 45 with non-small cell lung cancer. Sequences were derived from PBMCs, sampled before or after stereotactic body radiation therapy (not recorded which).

The CDR3 is CASSVLAGGGADTQYF. Here the CDR3 DNA reads TGTGCCAGCAGCGTACTAGCGGGTGGGGGTGCAGATACGCAGTATTTT. The chain couples TRBV9 to TRBJ2-3, with 8 bases fitting TRBD2. After removal of 1 base from V and 4 bases from J, the junction contained 8 bases not matched to a gene. The CDR3 consists of 16 residues. The germline CDR1 and CDR2 sequences are SGDLS and YYNGEE.